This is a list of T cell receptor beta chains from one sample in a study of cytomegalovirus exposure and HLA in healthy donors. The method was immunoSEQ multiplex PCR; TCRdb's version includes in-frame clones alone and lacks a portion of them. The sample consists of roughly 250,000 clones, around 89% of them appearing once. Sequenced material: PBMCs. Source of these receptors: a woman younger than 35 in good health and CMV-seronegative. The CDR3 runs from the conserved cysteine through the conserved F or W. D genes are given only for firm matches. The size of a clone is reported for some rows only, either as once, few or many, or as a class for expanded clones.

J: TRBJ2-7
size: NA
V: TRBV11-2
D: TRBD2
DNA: TGTGCCAGCAGCTTAGTAGCGGGGGATACCTACGAGCAGTACTTC
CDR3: CASSLVAGDTYEQYF

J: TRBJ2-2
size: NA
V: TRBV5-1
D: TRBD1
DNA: TGCGCCAGCAGCGTAGGGACAGGGCAGGGCACCGGGGAGCTGTTTTTT
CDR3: CASSVGTGQGTGELFF

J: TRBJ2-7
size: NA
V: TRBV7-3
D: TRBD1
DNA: TGTGCCAGCAGCTTAAGACAGGGAAGCTCCTACGAGCAGTACTTC
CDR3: CASSLRQGSSYEQYF

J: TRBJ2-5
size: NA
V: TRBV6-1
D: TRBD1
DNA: TGTGCCAGCAGCGAACACAGGGGGGAGACCCAGTACTTC
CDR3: CASSEHRGETQYF

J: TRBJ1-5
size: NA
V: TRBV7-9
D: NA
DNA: TGTGCCAGCAGCCCCATAGGACAACTCAATCAGCCCCAGCATTTT
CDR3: CASSPIGQLNQPQHF

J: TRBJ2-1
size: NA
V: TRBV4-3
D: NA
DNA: TGCGCCAGCAGCCTAGAGCAGGGTATTGGCAATGAGCAGTTCTTC
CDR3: CASSLEQGIGNEQFF

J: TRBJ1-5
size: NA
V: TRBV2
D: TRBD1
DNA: TGTGCCAGCAGTGGAAACCCGCAACAGGGGAGCAATCAGCCCCAGCATTTT
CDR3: CASSGNPQQGSNQPQHF

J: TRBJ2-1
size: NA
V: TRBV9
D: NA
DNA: TGTGCCAGCAGCGTAGCTTTATTTGGAGGCAACTCCTACAATGAGCAGTTCTTC
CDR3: CASSVALFGGNSYNEQFF

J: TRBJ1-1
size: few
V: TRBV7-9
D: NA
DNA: TGTGCCAGCAGCTTAGCTTCAGCGACTGAAGCTTTCTTT
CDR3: CASSLASATEAFF

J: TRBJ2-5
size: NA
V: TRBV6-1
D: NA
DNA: TGTGCCAGCAGTGTCCAGTGGCGGGAGACCCAGTACTTC
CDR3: CASSVQWRETQYF

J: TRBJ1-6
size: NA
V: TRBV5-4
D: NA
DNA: TGTGCCAGCAGCCTGGGACAAGGGGCGTATAATTCACCCCTCCACTTT
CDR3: CASSLGQGAYNSPLHF

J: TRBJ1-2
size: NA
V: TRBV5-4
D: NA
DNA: TGTGCCAGCAGCACGGACAGTAACTATGGCTACACCTTC
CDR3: CASSTDSNYGYTF

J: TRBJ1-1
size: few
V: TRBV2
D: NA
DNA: TGTGCCAGCAGGGAGACAGAGTCCTCTGAAGCTTTCTTT
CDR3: CASRETESSEAFF

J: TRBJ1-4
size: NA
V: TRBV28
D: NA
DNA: TGTGCCAGCAGTCTCAGGGGCCAAGTTGACGGGCTAAGTGAAAAACTGTTTTTT
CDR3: CASSLRGQVDGLSEKLFF

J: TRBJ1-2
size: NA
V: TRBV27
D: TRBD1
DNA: TGTGCCAGCAGTTCTAGGACAGGAGTAAACTATGGCTACACCTTC
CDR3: CASSSRTGVNYGYTF

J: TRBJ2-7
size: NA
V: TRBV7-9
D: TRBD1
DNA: TGTGCCAGCAGCTTACTGGGACAGGGCTACGAGCAGTACTTC
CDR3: CASSLLGQGYEQYF

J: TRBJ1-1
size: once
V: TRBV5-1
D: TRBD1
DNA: TGCGCCAGCAGCCGACAGGGCGACACTGAAGCTTTCTTT
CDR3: CASSRQGDTEAFF

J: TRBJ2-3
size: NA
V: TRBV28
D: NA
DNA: TGTGCCAGCAGACCATCGGTGACCGCGGCGTCAGATACGCAGTATTTT
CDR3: CASRPSVTAASDTQYF

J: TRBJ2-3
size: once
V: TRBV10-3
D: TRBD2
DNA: TGTGCCACCGATAGCGGGGGTAGCACAGATACGCAGTATTTT
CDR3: CATDSGGSTDTQYF

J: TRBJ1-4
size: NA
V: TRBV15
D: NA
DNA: TGTGCCACGTCGCCTCAGGGTGCAACTAATGAAAAACTGTTTTTT
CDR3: CATSPQGATNEKLFF

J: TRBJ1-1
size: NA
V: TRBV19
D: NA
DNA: TGTGCCAGTAGGCCCCCGGTGAACACTGAAGCTTTCTTT
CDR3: CASRPPVNTEAFF

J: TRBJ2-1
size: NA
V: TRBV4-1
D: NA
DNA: TGCGCCAGCAGCCCCTCTGGAGAGGGACTCTACAATGAGCAGTTCTTC
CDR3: CASSPSGEGLYNEQFF

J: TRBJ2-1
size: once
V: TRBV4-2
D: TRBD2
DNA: TGTGCCAGCAGCCCAACTAGCGGGGGGGCATCTGAGCAGTTCTTC
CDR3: CASSPTSGGASEQFF

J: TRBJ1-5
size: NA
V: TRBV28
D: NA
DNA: TGTGCCAGCAGGTCCCCCCAGTTGGCGGCTGGTCAGCCCCAGCATTTT
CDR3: CASRSPQLAAGQPQHF

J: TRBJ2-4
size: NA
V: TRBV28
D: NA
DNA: TGTGCCAGCGGTGACAGTGAGAGAGCCAAAAACATTCAGTACTTC
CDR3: CASGDSERAKNIQYF

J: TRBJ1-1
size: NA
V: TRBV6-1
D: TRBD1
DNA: TGTGCCAGCAGGGGACAGGGTGCGAAAGCTTTCTTT
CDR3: CASRGQGAKAFF

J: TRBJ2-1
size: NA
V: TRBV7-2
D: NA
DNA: TGTGCCAGCAGCTTAGGGGGGCTAAACAATGAGCAGTTCTTC
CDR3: CASSLGGLNNEQFF

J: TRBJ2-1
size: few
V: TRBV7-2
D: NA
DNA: TGTGCCAGCAGCTTTATCAGGGGCAATGAGCAGTTCTTC
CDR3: CASSFIRGNEQFF

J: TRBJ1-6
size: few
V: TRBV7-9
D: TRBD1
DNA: TGTGCCAGCAGCGTTGGGACAGGGGTCTCACCCCTCCACTTT
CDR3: CASSVGTGVSPLHF

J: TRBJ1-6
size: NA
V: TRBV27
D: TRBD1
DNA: TGTGCCAGCAGTTCTCCGACGGGACAGGGCCCTTCACCCCTCCACTTT
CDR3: CASSSPTGQGPSPLHF